A selection of T cell receptor beta chains follows, all from one sample in a study of cytomegalovirus exposure and HLA in healthy donors. Measured with immunoSEQ multiplex PCR; TCRdb has only the in-frame clones, and not every one. The table has under 150,000 clones, about 83% seen once. The material sequenced was PBMCs. The receptors derive from a girl aged 2-10 years in good health and CMV-seronegative. Each CDR3 is given with its conserved first and last residue. Only part of the rows carry a size: once, few, many, or a class if the clone is expanded.

v_call: TRBV5-1; clone_size: -; cdr3_aa: CASSLAMREETQYF
v_call: TRBV4-1; clone_size: -; cdr3_aa: CASTQRGEQYF
v_call: TRBV9; clone_size: -; cdr3_aa: CASSVEQAGNSPLHF
v_call: TRBV5-1; clone_size: -; cdr3_aa: CASSLAASKETQYF
v_call: TRBV6-1; clone_size: -; cdr3_aa: CASSAGTGGAYRNHGYTF
v_call: TRBV6-5; clone_size: -; cdr3_aa: CANTGNRVPEETQYF
v_call: TRBV28; clone_size: -; cdr3_aa: CASSGRGQGALGSPLHF
v_call: TRBV19; clone_size: -; cdr3_aa: CASSIGGQINEQFF
v_call: TRBV9; clone_size: once; cdr3_aa: CASSVFDRGSYYEQYF
v_call: TRBV21-1; clone_size: -; cdr3_aa: CASSKVDKETGELFF
v_call: TRBV11-2; clone_size: -; cdr3_aa: CASSLQASYEQYF
v_call: TRBV5-6; clone_size: -; cdr3_aa: CATTVIGALEIYGYTF
v_call: TRBV25-1; clone_size: -; cdr3_aa: CASSERKGGHEKLFF
v_call: TRBV7-9; clone_size: -; cdr3_aa: CASSSGQESSGNTIYF
v_call: TRBV5-3; clone_size: -; cdr3_aa: CARSAGQGANYGYTF
v_call: TRBV6-1; clone_size: -; cdr3_aa: CASSVSGYGYTF
v_call: TRBV29-1; clone_size: -; cdr3_aa: CSVGGQGAEAFF
v_call: TRBV9; clone_size: once; cdr3_aa: CASSVGDRAFEGNEKLFF
v_call: TRBV7-8; clone_size: -; cdr3_aa: CASSNRAFPSYEQYF
v_call: TRBV13; clone_size: -; cdr3_aa: CASSLEAGGRNYNEQFF
v_call: TRBV19; clone_size: -; cdr3_aa: CATANGGLDRGPQETQYF
v_call: TRBV30; clone_size: once; cdr3_aa: CAWSTWTGNEQFF
v_call: TRBV28; clone_size: -; cdr3_aa: CATEFPGQTTDTQYF
v_call: TRBV6-1; clone_size: -; cdr3_aa: CASSEAPGVAGQNEQFF
v_call: TRBV6-1; clone_size: few; cdr3_aa: CASSEATEALYGYTF
v_call: TRBV7-8; clone_size: -; cdr3_aa: CASSLSRDYGYTF
v_call: TRBV4-2; clone_size: few; cdr3_aa: CASSPSPTSGSGELFF
v_call: TRBV7-9; clone_size: -; cdr3_aa: CASSSGTPSYEQYF
v_call: TRBV15; clone_size: once; cdr3_aa: CATSRDISRTNEKLFF
v_call: TRBV19; clone_size: few; cdr3_aa: CASLSPRHFKWHEQYF
v_call: TRBV4-3; clone_size: few; cdr3_aa: CASSQDRGDRCHF
v_call: TRBV15; clone_size: once; cdr3_aa: CATRNTGGHEQYF
v_call: TRBV28; clone_size: few; cdr3_aa: CASSLVPGGYTF
v_call: TRBV6-4; clone_size: -; cdr3_aa: CASSASGNNEQFF
v_call: TRBV7-6; clone_size: once; cdr3_aa: CASSQGTPLSSGNTIYF
v_call: TRBV7-8; clone_size: -; cdr3_aa: CASSLAVRANTEAFF
v_call: TRBV18; clone_size: -; cdr3_aa: CASSPRTGTNTIYF